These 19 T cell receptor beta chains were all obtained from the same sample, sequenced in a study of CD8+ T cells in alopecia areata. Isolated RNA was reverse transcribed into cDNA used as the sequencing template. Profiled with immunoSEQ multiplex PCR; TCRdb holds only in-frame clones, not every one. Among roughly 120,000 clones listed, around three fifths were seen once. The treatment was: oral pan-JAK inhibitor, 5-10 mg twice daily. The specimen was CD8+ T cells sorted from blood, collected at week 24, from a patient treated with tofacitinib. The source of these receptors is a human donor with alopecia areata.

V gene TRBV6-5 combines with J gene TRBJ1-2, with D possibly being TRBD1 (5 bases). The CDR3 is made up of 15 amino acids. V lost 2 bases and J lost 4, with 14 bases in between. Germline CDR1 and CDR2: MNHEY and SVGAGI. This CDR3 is CASSYAEGLSYGYTF. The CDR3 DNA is TGTGCCAGCAGTTACGCGGAGGGACTGTCCTATGGCTACACCTTC.

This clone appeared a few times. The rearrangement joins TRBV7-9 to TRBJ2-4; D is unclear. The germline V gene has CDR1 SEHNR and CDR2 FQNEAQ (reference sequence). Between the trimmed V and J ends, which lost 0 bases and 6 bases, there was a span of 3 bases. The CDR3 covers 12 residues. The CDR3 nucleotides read TGTGCCAGCAGCTTAGCTACAAACATTCAGTACTTC. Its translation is CASSLATNIQYF.

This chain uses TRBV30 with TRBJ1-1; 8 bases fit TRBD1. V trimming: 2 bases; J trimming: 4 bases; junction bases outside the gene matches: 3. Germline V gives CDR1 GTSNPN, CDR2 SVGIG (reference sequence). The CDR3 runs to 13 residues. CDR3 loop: CAWSQGAGTEAFF. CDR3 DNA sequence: TGTGCCTGGAGTCAGGGGGCGGGCACTGAAGCTTTCTTT.

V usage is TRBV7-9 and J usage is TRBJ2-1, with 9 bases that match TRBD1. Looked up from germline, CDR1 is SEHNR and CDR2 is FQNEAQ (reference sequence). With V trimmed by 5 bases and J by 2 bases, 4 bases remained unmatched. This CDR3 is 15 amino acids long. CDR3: CASSLGQGAYNEQFF. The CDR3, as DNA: TGTGCCAGCAGCCTGGGACAGGGAGCCTACAATGAGCAGTTCTTC. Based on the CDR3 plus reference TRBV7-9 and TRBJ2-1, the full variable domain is DTGVSQNPRHKITKRGQNVTFRCDPISEHNRLYWYRQTLGQGPEFLTYFQNEAQLEKSRLLSDRFSAERPKGSFSTLEIQRTEQGDSAMYLCASSLGQGAYNEQFFGPGTRLTVL.

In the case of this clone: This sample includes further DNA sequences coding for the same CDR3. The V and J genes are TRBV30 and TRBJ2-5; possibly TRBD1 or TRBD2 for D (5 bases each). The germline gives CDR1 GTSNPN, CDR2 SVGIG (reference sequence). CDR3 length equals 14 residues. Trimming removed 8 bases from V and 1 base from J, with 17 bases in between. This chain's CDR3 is CALLAFGTQETQYF. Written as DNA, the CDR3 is TGTGCCCTTCTGGCTTTCGGGACCCAAGAGACCCAGTACTTC.

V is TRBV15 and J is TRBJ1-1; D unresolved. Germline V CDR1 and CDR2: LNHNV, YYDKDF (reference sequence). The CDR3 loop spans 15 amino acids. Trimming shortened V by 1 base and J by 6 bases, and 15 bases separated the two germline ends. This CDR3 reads CATSRAPEGIAEAFF. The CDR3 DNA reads TGTGCCACCAGCAGAGCCCCGGAGGGCATAGCTGAAGCTTTCTTT.

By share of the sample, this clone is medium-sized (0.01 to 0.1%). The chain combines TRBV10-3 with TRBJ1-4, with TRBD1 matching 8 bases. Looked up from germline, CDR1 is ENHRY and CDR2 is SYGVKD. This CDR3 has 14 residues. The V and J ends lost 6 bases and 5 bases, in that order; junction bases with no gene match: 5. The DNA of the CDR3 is TGTGCCATCAGCACCGACAGGGGAAATGAAAAACTGTTTTTT. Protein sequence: CAISTDRGNEKLFF.

CDR3 coding DNA: TGCGCCAGCAGCCAAGACAGGGGGCGTGACTATGGCTACACCTTC. Protein sequence: CASSQDRGRDYGYTF. The V and J genes are TRBV4-3 and TRBJ1-2, with 8 bases matching TRBD1. The J segment lost 3 bases and the V segment lost 0 bases, leaving 3 bases of the junction unmatched. CDR1 is LGHNA and CDR2 is YSLEER in the germline V gene. CDR3 length equals 15 residues.

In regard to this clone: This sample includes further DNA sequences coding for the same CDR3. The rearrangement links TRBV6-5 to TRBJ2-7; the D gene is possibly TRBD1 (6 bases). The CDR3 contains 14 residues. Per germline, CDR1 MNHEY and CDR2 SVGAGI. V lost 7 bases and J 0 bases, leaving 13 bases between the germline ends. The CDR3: CASNPTGSSYEQYF. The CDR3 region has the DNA TGTGCCAGCAATCCGACAGGCAGCTCCTACGAGCAGTACTTC.

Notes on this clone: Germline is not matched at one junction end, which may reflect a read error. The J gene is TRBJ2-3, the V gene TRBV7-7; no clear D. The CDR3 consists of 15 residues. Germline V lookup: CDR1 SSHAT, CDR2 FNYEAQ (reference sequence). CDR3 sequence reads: CASSPRVGAWDTQYF. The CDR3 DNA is TGTGCTAGCAGCCCCCGCGTAGGAGCCTGGGATACGCAGTATTTT.

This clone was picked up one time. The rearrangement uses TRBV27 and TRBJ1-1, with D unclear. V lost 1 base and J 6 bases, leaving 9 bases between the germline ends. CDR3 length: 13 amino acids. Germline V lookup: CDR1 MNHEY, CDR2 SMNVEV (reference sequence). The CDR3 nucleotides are TGTGCCAGCAGTTTATTGCCGGAGGCTGAAGCTTTCTTT. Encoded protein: CASSLLPEAEAFF.

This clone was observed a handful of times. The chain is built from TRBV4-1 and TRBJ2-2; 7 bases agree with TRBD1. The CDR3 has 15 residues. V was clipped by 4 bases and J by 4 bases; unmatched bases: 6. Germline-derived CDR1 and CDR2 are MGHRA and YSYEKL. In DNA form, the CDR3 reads TGCGCCAGCAGCCTCCGACAGGGTAGCACCGGGGAGCTGTTTTTT. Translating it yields CASSLRQGSTGELFF.

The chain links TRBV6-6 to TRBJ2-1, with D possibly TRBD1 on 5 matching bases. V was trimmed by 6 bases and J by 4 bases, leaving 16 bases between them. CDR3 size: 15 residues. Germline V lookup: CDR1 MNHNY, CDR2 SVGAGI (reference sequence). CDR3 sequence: CASSLDSRVYNEQFF. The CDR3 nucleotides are TGTGCCAGCAGCTTAGACAGTCGGGTGTACAATGAGCAGTTCTTC.

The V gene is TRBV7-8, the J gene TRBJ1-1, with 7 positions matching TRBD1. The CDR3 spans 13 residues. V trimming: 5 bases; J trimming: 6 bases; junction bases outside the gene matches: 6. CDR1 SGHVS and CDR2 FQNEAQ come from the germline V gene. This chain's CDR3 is CASSLGGWAEAFF. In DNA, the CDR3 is TGTGCCAGCAGCCTAGGGGGCTGGGCTGAAGCTTTCTTT.

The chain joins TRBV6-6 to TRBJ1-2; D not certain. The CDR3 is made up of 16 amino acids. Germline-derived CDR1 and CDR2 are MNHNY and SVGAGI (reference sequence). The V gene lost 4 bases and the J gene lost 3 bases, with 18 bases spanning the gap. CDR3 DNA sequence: TGTGCCAGCAGTTCCCCCTCCGGGTCGGTGGACTATGGCTACACCTTC. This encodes CASSSPSGSVDYGYTF.

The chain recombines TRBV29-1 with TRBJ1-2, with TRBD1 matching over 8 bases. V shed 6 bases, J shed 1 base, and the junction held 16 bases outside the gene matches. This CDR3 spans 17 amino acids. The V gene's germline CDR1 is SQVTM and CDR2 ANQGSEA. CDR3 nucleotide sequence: TGCAGCGTCGTAGGGACAGGAACCCTATCAAATAACTATGGCTACACCTTC. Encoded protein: CSVVGTGTLSNNYGYTF.

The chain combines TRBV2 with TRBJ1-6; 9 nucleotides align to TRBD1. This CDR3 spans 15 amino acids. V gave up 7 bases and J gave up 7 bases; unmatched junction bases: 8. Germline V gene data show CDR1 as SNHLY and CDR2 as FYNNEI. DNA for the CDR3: TGTGCCAGCACCAACGGGACAGGGAGCAATTCACCCCTCCACTTT. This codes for CASTNGTGSNSPLHF.

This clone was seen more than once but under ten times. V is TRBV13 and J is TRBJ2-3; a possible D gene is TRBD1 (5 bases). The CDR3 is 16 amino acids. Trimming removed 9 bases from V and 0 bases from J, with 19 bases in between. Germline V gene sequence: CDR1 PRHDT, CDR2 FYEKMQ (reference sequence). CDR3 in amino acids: CARQEPLSASTDTQYF. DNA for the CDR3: TGTGCCAGACAGGAGCCTCTCTCGGCTAGCACAGATACGCAGTATTTT.

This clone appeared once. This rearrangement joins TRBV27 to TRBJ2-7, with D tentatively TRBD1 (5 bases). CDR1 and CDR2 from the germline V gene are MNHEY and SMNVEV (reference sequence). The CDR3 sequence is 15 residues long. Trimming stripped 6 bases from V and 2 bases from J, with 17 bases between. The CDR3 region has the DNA TGTGCCAGCAGCCCTTTAAGGGGCTCGGCCTACGAGCAGTACTTC. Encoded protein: CASSPLRGSAYEQYF.